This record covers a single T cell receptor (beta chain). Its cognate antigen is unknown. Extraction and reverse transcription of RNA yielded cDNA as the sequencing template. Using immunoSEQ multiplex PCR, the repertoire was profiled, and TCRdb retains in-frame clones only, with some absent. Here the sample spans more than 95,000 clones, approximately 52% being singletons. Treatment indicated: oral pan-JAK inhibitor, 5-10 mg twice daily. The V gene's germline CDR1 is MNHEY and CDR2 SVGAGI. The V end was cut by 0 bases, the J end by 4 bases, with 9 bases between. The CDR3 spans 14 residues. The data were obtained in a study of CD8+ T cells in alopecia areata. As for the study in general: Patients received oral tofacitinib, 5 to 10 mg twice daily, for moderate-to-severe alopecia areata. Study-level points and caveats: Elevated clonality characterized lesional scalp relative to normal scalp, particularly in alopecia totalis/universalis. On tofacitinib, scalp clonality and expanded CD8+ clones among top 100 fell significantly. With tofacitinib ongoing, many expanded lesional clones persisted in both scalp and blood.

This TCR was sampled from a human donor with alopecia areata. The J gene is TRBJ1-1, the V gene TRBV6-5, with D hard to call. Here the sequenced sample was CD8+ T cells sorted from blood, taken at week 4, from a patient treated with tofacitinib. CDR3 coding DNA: TGTGCCAGCAGTTACTCACTCATTGGCACTGAAGCTTTCTTT. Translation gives CASSYSLIGTEAFF.